These 17 T cell receptor beta chains originate from one sample sequenced in a study of blood T cell repertoires in COVID-19. TCRdb keeps only in-frame clones here, not all; method: immunoSEQ multiplex PCR. The repertoire holds under 200,000 clones, with under 90% as singletons. The sequenced sample was peripheral blood. Receptors originate from a young man with active or convalescent COVID-19.

This clone was seen a handful of times. The chain is built from TRBV15 and TRBJ1-2, with unresolved D. Trimming took 1 base from V and 6 from J, leaving 12 bases between them. The length of the CDR3 is 14 residues. Germline V gene data show CDR1 as LNHNV and CDR2 as YYDKDF (reference sequence). Written as DNA, the CDR3 is TGTGCCACCAGCAGAGTTTATGCGCAAGATGGCTACACCTTC. This gives the protein CATSRVYAQDGYTF.

The chain combines TRBV5-4 with TRBJ2-3; 11 nucleotides line up with TRBD2. Germline loops: CDR1 SGHNT, CDR2 YYREEE (reference sequence). The CDR3 consists of 16 residues. Losses at the gene ends were 4 bases for V and 0 bases for J; bases not matched to a gene: 4. In nucleotides, the CDR3 is TGTGCCAGCAGCGACCGACTAGCGGGGAGCACAGATACGCAGTATTTT. Translating gives CASSDRLAGSTDTQYF.

V usage is TRBV7-2 and J usage is TRBJ2-7; 9 bases line up with TRBD1. The V segment lost 7 bases and the J segment 4 bases; nucleotides outside the gene matches: 8. The CDR3 is 14 amino acids. Germline-derived CDR1 and CDR2 are SGHTA and FQGNSA. The CDR3 DNA sequence: TGTGCCAGCACGAGGGGGGGACAGGGATACGAGCAGTACTTC. Amino acid sequence: CASTRGGQGYEQYF.

This clone was seen repeatedly, ten times or more. The chain is built from TRBV15 and TRBJ2-1; tentatively, D is TRBD1 (6 bases). Germline CDR1 LNHNV, CDR2 YYDKDF (reference sequence). V dropped 0 bases and J dropped 7 bases, with 7 bases sitting between them. The CDR3 has 13 residues. The CDR3 region has the DNA TGTGCCACCAGCAGAGATCAGGGGAATGAGCAGTTCTTC. Amino acid sequence: CATSRDQGNEQFF.

The rearrangement links TRBV25-1 to TRBJ2-7; weak D call: TRBD1 (6 bases). Germline V lookup: CDR1 MGHDK, CDR2 SYGVNS. The CDR3 is made up of 13 amino acids. V was shortened by 5 bases and J by 0 bases, with 8 bases between the two germline ends. CDR3 amino acids: CASSRTASYEQYF. CDR3 in DNA: TGTGCCAGCAGTAGGACAGCCTCCTACGAGCAGTACTTC.

The V gene is TRBV18, the J gene TRBJ1-3; 8 bases align to TRBD1. CDR3 length equals 15 residues. V lost 2 bases and J lost 5; bases outside the gene matches: 5. CDR1 is KGHSH, CDR2 LQKENI, per germline. The CDR3 nucleotides are TGTGCCAGCTCACCAGGACAGGGTTTGCGAAACACCATATATTTT. Protein: CASSPGQGLRNTIYF.

The rearrangement uses TRBV9 and TRBJ1-2; tentative D call: TRBD1 (5 bases). The V end was cut by 4 bases, the J end by 4 bases, with 17 bases between. The CDR3 contains 15 residues. Germline V gene lookup returns CDR1 SGDLS and CDR2 YYNGEE. The CDR3 protein is CASSPTSGFGYGYTF. The CDR3 DNA follows: TGTGCCAGCAGCCCAACCTCAGGGTTTGGCTATGGCTACACCTTC.

The genes are TRBV19 and TRBJ2-2, with 8 bases identical to TRBD1. This CDR3 is 17 amino acids long. J was trimmed by 5 bases and V by 5 bases; bases with no gene match: 13. The germline V gene has CDR1 LNHDA and CDR2 SQIVND (reference sequence). The CDR3 is CASSGAPGTGRTGELFF. The CDR3 DNA sequence: TGTGCCAGTAGTGGGGCCCCCGGGACAGGAAGGACCGGGGAGCTGTTTTTT.

V usage is TRBV24-1 and J usage is TRBJ1-5, with D maybe TRBD1 (6 bases). This CDR3 is built from 14 residues. Trimming cost V 4 bases and J 7 bases, with 13 bases left between them. Germline CDR1 reads KGHDR; CDR2 reads SFDVKD. The CDR3 loop is CATSETGGGQPQHF. CDR3 nucleotides: TGTGCCACCAGTGAGACAGGCGGCGGGCAGCCCCAGCATTTT.

The chain carries TRBV28 and TRBJ1-4; TRBD1 is a possible D gene (5 bases). Germline lookup yields CDR1 MDHEN and CDR2 SYDVKM. This CDR3 is built from 15 residues. The ends were cut back, 5 bases at V and 10 bases at J, with 20 bases in the middle. The CDR3 sequence: CASSPSGGPTVKLFF. In nucleotides, the CDR3 is TGTGCCAGCAGTCCGAGCGGGGGTCCAACGGTAAAACTGTTTTTT.

The chain joins TRBV10-2 to TRBJ2-5, with TRBD1 identical over 7 bases. After removal of 8 bases from V and 5 bases from J, the junction contained 11 bases not matched to a gene. This CDR3 is built from 14 residues. The germline V gene encodes CDR1 WSHSY and CDR2 SAAADI. CDR3 coding DNA: TGCGCCAGCGGGGCACAGGGGTCGCGGGAGACCCAGTACTTC. It is translated as CASGAQGSRETQYF.

This chain uses TRBV19 with TRBJ2-7; perhaps TRBD2 as D (5 bases). The germline V and J ends were trimmed by 7 bases and 2 bases, with 21 bases remaining between them. This CDR3 contains 16 residues. Germline V gene data show CDR1 as LNHDA and CDR2 as SQIVND (reference sequence). The CDR3 region has the DNA TGTGCCAGTATGGGGTGGAGCGGCGGCGGCGCCTACGAGCAGTACGTC. This translates into CASMGWSGGGAYEQYV.

V gene TRBV30 combines with J gene TRBJ2-1; maybe TRBD1 (6 bases). CDR3 length: 14 amino acids. The ends were cut back, 2 bases at V and 0 bases at J, with 8 bases in the middle. Germline V gene data show CDR1 as GTSNPN and CDR2 as SVGIG (reference sequence). The CDR3 region is CAWSYRVSYNEQFF. Written as DNA, the CDR3 is TGTGCCTGGAGTTACAGGGTCTCCTACAATGAGCAGTTCTTC.

To note about this clone: The junction departs from the called germline gene at one end, perhaps through a read error. This sequence joins TRBV27 and TRBJ2-2, with 7 bases that match TRBD1. The CDR3 extends over 15 amino acids. Germline CDR1 MNHEY, CDR2 SMNVEV (reference sequence). This chain's CDR3 is CASSLLTGRGRGAVF. The CDR3 DNA is TGTGCCAGCAGTTTATTGACAGGGCGAGGCCGGGGAGCTGTTTTT.

This clone came up a few times. This sample includes further DNA sequences coding for the same CDR3. Here the CDR3 reads CASSYSTGYEQYF. CDR3 sequence (DNA): TGTGCCAGCAGTTACTCGACAGGCTACGAGCAGTACTTC. V usage is TRBV6-5 and J usage is TRBJ2-7, with a tentative D call TRBD1 (6 bases). The CDR3 has 13 residues. Between the trimmed V and J ends, which lost 0 bases and 3 bases, there was a span of 6 bases. Germline V CDR1 and CDR2: MNHEY, SVGAGI.

The chain joins TRBV4-3 to TRBJ1-4, with D possibly being TRBD1 (5 bases). Germline CDR1 and CDR2: LGHNA and YSLEER. This CDR3 spans 14 amino acids. The V and J ends lost 4 bases and 7 bases respectively, with 13 bases between them. In DNA form, the CDR3 reads TGCGCCAGCAGCCTGGGGGGAAGCGGTGAAAAACTGTTTTTT. It specifies CASSLGGSGEKLFF.

V usage is TRBV5-1 and J usage is TRBJ1-2; 9 bases match TRBD1. V shed 0 bases and J 6 bases; nucleotides not matched to a gene: 6. The CDR3 covers 15 residues. The V gene's germline CDR1 is SGHRS and CDR2 YFSETQ. In nucleotides, the CDR3 is TGCGCCAGCAGCTTGGGCGGGACAGGGATCGATGGCTACACCTTC. Amino acids: CASSLGGTGIDGYTF.